This entry is about one T cell receptor (beta chain). What it binds is unknown. Repertoires were generated with immunoSEQ multiplex PCR, while TCRdb's copy carries only in-frame clones and drops some. The table shows 17,000 or so clones, with around 83% occurring only once. Per germline, CDR1 MNHEY and CDR2 SMNVEV (reference sequence). The CDR3 is made up of 17 amino acids. J gave up 9 bases and V 1 base, and 7 bases lay outside the gene matches. The source of the sample is a study of blood T cell dynamics during melanoma immunotherapy. Study-level points and caveats: Whether repertoire-driving clones were melanoma-specific could not be determined. Unlike progressors, later disease-control patients had W3 repertoires gaining clonality or diversity.

Time point: pre-treatment baseline. This TCR was sampled from a human donor with melanoma. This specimen consisted of blood, obtained from a patient treated with checkpoint blockade. V gene TRBV27 combines with J gene TRBJ2-1, with 15 positions matching TRBD2. The CDR3 DNA is TGTGCCAGCAGTTTATTCCAGGGACTAGCGGGAGGCGGTGAGCAGTTCTTC. Translating it yields CASSLFQGLAGGGEQFF.